The 7 T cell receptor beta chains given below trace back to one sample, sequenced in a study of T cell responses to AZD1222 COVID-19 vaccine. Libraries were prepared by immunoSEQ multiplex PCR; TCRdb keeps only in-frame clonotypes and omits some of them. The sample lists about 130,000 clones, over 90% occurring once. This material consisted of peripheral blood, taken on day 0 of AZD1222 vaccination. The receptors come from an adult in good health.

V is TRBV13 and J is TRBJ2-1; tentative D call: TRBD1 (7 bases). V dropped 4 bases and J dropped 0 bases, with 16 bases sitting between them. Germline V gives CDR1 PRHDT, CDR2 FYEKMQ (reference sequence). The CDR3 is made up of 17 amino acids. The DNA for the CDR3 is TGTGCCAGCAGCTCGAACGCAGGGGGGAGCTCCTACAATGAGCAGTTCTTC. Translating it yields CASSSNAGGSSYNEQFF.

The rearrangement links TRBV14 to TRBJ1-2; unclear D gene. Per the germline V gene, CDR1 is SGHDN and CDR2 is FVKESK. V dropped 0 bases and J dropped 2 bases, with 16 bases sitting between them. This CDR3 spans 17 amino acids. The CDR3 region has the DNA TGTGCCAGCAGCCAAGATTGGGCAAGTATTGAAAACTATGGCTACACCTTC. Protein product: CASSQDWASIENYGYTF.

The chain joins TRBV28 to TRBJ1-1; TRBD1 is a possible D gene (6 bases). The V and J ends lost 7 bases and 1 base respectively, with 13 bases between them. Germline loops: CDR1 MDHEN, CDR2 SYDVKM. This CDR3 region has 14 residues. CDR3 residues: CASTTTGRNTEAFF. The DNA of the CDR3 is TGTGCCAGCACCACTACAGGGAGGAACACTGAAGCTTTCTTT.

This chain connects TRBV11-2 to TRBJ1-4; the D is unclear. Germline values: CDR1 SGHAT, CDR2 FQNNGV. V lost 0 bases and J 0 bases, leaving 11 bases between the germline ends. This CDR3 is built from 17 residues. CDR3 sequence reads: CASSLDGSRTTNEKLFF. The CDR3, as DNA: TGTGCCAGCAGCTTAGATGGTTCGCGGACAACTAATGAAAAACTGTTTTTT.

The rearrangement joins TRBV28 to TRBJ2-6, with D unresolved. Germline-derived CDR1 and CDR2 are MDHEN and SYDVKM. The CDR3 extends over 14 amino acids. V was clipped by 6 bases and J by 4 bases, with 10 bases between them. The CDR3 protein is CASRTDLGANVLTF. The CDR3 DNA reads as TGTGCCAGCAGAACGGACCTAGGGGCCAACGTCCTGACTTTC.

The rearrangement joins TRBV3-1 (or the pseudogene TRBV3-2) to TRBJ1-1; D remains unclear. This CDR3 is built from 15 residues. Germline-derived CDR1 and CDR2 are LGHDT and YNNKEL (reference sequence). With 4 bases removed from V and 5 bases from J, the gap between germline ends came to 17 bases. Written as DNA, the CDR3 is TGTGCCAGCAGCCGCCTCCCCGACGGAAGAACTGAAGCTTTCTTT. Its translation: CASSRLPDGRTEAFF.

The genes are TRBV29-1 and TRBJ2-2, with D tentatively TRBD1 or TRBD2 (5 bases each). CDR1 and CDR2 (germline): SQVTM, ANQGSEA. The CDR3 is 15 residues long. V was clipped by 4 bases and J by 7 bases, with 19 bases between them. The CDR3 DNA reads TGCAGCGTTGGGGGCGAGGGCTCCCCACTCGGGGAGCTGTTTTTT. This gives the protein CSVGGEGSPLGELFF.